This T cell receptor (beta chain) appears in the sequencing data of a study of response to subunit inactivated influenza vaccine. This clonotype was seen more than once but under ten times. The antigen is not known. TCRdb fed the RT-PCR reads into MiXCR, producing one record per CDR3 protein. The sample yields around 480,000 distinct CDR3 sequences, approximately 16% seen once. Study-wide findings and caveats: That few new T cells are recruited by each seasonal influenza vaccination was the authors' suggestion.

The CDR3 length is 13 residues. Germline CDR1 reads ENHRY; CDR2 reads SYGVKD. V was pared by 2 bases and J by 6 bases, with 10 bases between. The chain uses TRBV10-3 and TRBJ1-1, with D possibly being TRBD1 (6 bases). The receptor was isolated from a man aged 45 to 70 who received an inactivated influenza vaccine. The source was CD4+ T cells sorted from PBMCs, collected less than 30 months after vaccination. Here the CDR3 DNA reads TGTGCCATCAGTGAGGGGGGGGCGTCTGAAGCTTTCTTT. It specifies CAISEGGASEAFF.